This T cell receptor (beta chain) was profiled in a study of vaccination and CD4 T cells after COVID-19. Turning to the study itself: Controls used CEFX viral epitopes (positive), HIV-1 Nef peptides (negative), or no peptide.

Comments on this clonotype: Its antigen is not identified.

Time point specified: late sampling 161 to 241 days after vaccination in a few convalescent patients. Treatment meaning: roughly 11-day PBMC culture with coronavirus spike peptide pools or control peptides (ViraFEST assay). After expanding antigen-specific T cells with peptide pools, ViraFEST sequenced their TCRs. Scientists ran DNA taken from cultured CD4+ T cells through the Oncomine TCR Beta short-read assay for sequencing. One entry per CDR3 protein results from TCRdb running MiXCR on the PCR reads. Counted here are around 19,000 distinct CDR3 sequences, 30% to 45% occurring once; the ten biggest clones make up less than 3%. V was pared by 4 bases and J by 0 bases, with 9 bases of the junction left unmatched. CDR3 length: 17 residues. The germline V gene encodes CDR1 MDHEN and CDR2 SYDVKM.

This specimen was CD4+ T cells from blood, cultured in vitro, taken about 7 months after SARS-CoV-2 vaccination. The rearrangement joins TRBV28 to TRBJ2-1; 7 bases agree with TRBD1. The receptor was derived from a human donor who had recovered from COVID-19. The CDR3 region is CASSSDVTGSSYNEQFF. DNA of the CDR3: TGTGCCAGCAGTTCCGACGTGACAGGGAGCTCCTACAATGAGCAGTTCTTC.